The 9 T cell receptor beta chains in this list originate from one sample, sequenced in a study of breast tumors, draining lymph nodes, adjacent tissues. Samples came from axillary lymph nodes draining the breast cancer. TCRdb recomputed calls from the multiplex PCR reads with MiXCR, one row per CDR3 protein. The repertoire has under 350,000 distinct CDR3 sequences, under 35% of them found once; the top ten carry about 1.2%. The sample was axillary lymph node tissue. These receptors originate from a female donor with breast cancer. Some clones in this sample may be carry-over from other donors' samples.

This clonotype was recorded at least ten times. This chain's CDR3 is CSARDVAKNTGELFF. Written as DNA, the CDR3 is TGCAGTGCTAGAGATGTAGCGAAAAACACCGGGGAGCTGTTTTTT. The chain links TRBV20-1 to TRBJ2-2, with D perhaps matching TRBD2 (5 bases). Germline-derived CDR1 and CDR2 are DFQATT and SNEGSKA (reference sequence). V dropped 0 bases and J dropped 2 bases, with 10 bases sitting between them. The CDR3 consists of 15 residues.

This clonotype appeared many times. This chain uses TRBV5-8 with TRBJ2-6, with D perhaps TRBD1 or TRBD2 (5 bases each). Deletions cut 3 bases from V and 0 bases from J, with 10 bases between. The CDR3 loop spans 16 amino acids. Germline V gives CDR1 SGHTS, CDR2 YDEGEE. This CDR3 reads CASSSRGPSGANVLTF. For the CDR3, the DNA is TGTGCCAGCAGCTCGAGGGGACCCTCTGGGGCCAACGTCCTGACTTTC.

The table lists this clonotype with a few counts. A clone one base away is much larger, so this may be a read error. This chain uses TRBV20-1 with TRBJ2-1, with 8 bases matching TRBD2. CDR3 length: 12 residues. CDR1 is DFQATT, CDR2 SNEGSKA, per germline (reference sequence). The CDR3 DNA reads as TGCAGTGCTAGGACTAGCGAGGTTGAGCCGTTCTTC. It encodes CSARTSEVEPFF.

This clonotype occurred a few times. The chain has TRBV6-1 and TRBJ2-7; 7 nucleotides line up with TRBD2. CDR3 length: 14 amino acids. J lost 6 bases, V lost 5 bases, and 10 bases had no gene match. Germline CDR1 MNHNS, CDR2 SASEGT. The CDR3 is CASSLQGGSGEQYF. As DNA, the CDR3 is TGTGCCAGCAGTCTCCAGGGCGGGAGTGGCGAGCAGTACTTC.

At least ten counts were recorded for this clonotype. CDR3 nucleotide sequence: TGTGCCAGCAGTAAGACTAGCGGGGGGTCCGGGGAGCTGTTTTTT. Protein sequence: CASSKTSGGSGELFF. The gene calls are TRBV12-3 or TRBV12-4 and TRBJ2-2; TRBD2 matches at 13 bases. The V gene end was trimmed by 5 bases and the J gene end by 6 bases; junction bases not matched to a gene: 3. This CDR3 spans 15 amino acids.

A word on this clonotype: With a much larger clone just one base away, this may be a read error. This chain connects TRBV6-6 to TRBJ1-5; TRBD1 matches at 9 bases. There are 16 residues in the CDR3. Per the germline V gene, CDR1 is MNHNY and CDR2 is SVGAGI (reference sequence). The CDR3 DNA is TGTGCCAGCAGAGAACAGGGGGCCATTAGCAATCAGCCCCGGCATTTT. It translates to CASREQGAISNQPRHF.

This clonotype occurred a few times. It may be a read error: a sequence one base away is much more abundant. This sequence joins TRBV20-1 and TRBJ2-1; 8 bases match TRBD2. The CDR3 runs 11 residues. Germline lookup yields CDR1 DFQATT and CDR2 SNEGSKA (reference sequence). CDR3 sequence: CLSGSYNEQSF. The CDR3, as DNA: TGCCTAAGCGGGAGTTACAATGAGCAGTCCTTC.

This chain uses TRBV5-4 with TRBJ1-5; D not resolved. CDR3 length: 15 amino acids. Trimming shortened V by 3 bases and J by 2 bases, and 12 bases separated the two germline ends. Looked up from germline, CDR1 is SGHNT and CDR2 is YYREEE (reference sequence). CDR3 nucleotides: TGTGCCAGCAGCTGGGTTTTCACTTGCAATCAGCCCCAGCATTTT. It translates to CASSWVFTCNQPQHF.

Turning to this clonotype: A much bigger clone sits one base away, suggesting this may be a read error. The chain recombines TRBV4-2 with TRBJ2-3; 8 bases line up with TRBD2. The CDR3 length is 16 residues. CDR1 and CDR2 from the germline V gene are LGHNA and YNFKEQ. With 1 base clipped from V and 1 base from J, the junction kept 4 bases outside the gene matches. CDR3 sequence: CASSQAAAGGTDTQYF. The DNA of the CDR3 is TGTGCCAGCAGCCAAGCTGCAGCGGGAGGCACAGATACGCAGTATTTT.